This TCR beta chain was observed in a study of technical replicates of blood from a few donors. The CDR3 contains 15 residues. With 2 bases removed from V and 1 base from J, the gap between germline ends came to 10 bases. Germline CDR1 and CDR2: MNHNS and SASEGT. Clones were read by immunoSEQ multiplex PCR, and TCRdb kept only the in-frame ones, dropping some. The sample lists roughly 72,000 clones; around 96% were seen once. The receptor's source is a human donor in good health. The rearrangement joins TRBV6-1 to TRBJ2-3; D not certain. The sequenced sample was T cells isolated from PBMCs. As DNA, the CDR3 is TGTGCCAGCAGTGAATTGTCGGCGGGCACAGATACGCAGTATTTT. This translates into CASSELSAGTDTQYF.